The 27 T cell receptor beta chains presented below share a single source sample, sequenced in a study of a mutant IDH1 vaccine in newly diagnosed glioma. Only in-frame clones appear in the TCRdb table, and some are missing; sequencing was by immunoSEQ multiplex PCR. Here the sample spans some 50,000 clones, 70% to 90% being singletons. Noted time point: baseline, week 1 (first vaccination visit). This sample's treatment: pre-vaccination baseline after standard-of-care therapy. Sample: PBMCs, taken from a glioma patient treated with radiotherapy, temozolomide or both. These receptors were collected from a man aged 35 to 55 with glioma.

The gene calls are TRBV29-1 and TRBJ2-7; 7 nucleotides agree with TRBD1. The junction had 14 bases not matched to a gene; V was cut back by 8 bases and J by 7 bases. This CDR3 spans 13 amino acids. From germline, CDR1 is SQVTM and CDR2 ANQGSEA. CDR3 sequence (DNA): TGCAGCATTCAAACAGACAGGGTGTGGGAGCAGTACTTC. Amino acids: CSIQTDRVWEQYF.

The chain combines TRBV27 with TRBJ2-5; D may be TRBD2 (6 bases). This CDR3 is 16 amino acids long. V shed 5 bases and J shed 2 bases, with 18 bases lying between them. The germline CDR1 and CDR2 sequences are MNHEY and SMNVEV (reference sequence). CDR3 sequence reads: CASSLTGGGPQETQYF. The CDR3, as DNA: TGTGCCAGCAGTCTCACCGGGGGAGGCCCTCAAGAGACCCAGTACTTC.

The chain links TRBV7-8 to TRBJ2-2; D call uncertain. The ends were cut back, 5 bases at V and 5 bases at J, with 12 bases in the middle. CDR1 is SGHVS, CDR2 FQNEAQ, per germline. The CDR3 contains 14 residues. The CDR3 coding sequence is TGTGCCAGCAGCCAATCGCGGCAGACCGGGGAGCTGTTTTTT. Its protein product is CASSQSRQTGELFF.

Comment on this clone: The sample carries other DNA sequences with the same CDR3. The gene calls are TRBV5-1 and TRBJ2-7; D is unclear. Per the germline V gene, CDR1 is SGHRS and CDR2 is YFSETQ. V shed 0 bases and J shed 4 bases, with 5 bases lying between them. CDR3 length: 12 residues. The CDR3 nucleotides read TGCGCCAGCAGCTTGGGGGGTTACGAGCAGTACTTC. Translated: CASSLGGYEQYF.

This chain connects TRBV5-1 to TRBJ1-4; TRBD1 might be the D (6 bases). The V end was cut by 3 bases, the J end by 8 bases, with 17 bases between. Germline CDR1 and CDR2: SGHRS and YFSETQ. The CDR3 loop spans 15 amino acids. The CDR3 DNA reads TGCGCCAGCAGCTCGGGGGGGGCGGACTCAGAAAAACTGTTTTTT. Translation: CASSSGGADSEKLFF.

This clone has just one count. This chain connects TRBV6-5 to TRBJ2-7, with D possibly matching TRBD1 (6 bases). The CDR3 has 14 residues. CDR1 is MNHEY and CDR2 is SVGAGI in the germline V gene. V was clipped by 6 bases and J by 4 bases, with 16 bases between them. DNA for the CDR3: TGTGCCAGCAGATCTCTCGGGACACTATACGAGCAGTACTTC. Residues: CASRSLGTLYEQYF.

This chain uses TRBV7-6 with TRBJ2-3; TRBD2 matches at 8 bases. The germline V gene has CDR1 SGHVS and CDR2 FNYEAQ. Losses at the gene ends were 2 bases for V and 4 bases for J; bases not matched to a gene: 5. This CDR3 spans 15 amino acids. The CDR3 nucleotides read TGTGCCAGCAGCTTATTAGGCGGGAGGTCAGATACGCAGTATTTT. As protein: CASSLLGGRSDTQYF.

The chain combines TRBV27 with TRBJ1-2, with 7 positions matching TRBD1. V lost 3 bases to trimming and J lost 4 bases; unmatched junction nucleotides: 8. The CDR3 sequence is 15 residues long. Per the germline V gene, CDR1 is MNHEY and CDR2 is SMNVEV (reference sequence). The CDR3 nucleotides are TGTGCCAGCAGTTTGGGAACAGGGGCGTCCTATGGCTACACCTTC. It is translated as CASSLGTGASYGYTF.

This clone has just a few counts. This sequence joins TRBV29-1 and TRBJ2-1; D gene uncertain. The CDR3 length is 12 residues. CDR1 is SQVTM, CDR2 ANQGSEA, per germline. The V end lost 7 bases, the J end lost 6 bases, and 13 bases lay between the germline ends. The CDR3 DNA reads TGCAGCGCCGTCCAACCTTCCAATGAGCAGTTCTTC. Translating it yields CSAVQPSNEQFF.

This chain uses TRBV9 with TRBJ2-1, with TRBD2 matching 10 bases. Trimming removed 5 bases from V and 9 bases from J; junction bases left unmatched: 14. Germline CDR1 and CDR2: SGDLS and YYNGEE. This CDR3 region has 16 residues. The CDR3 reads CASRRRGLAGEGEQFF. CDR3 sequence (DNA): TGTGCCAGCAGGAGAAGGGGTCTAGCGGGAGAGGGTGAGCAGTTCTTC.

The rearrangement links TRBV15 to TRBJ1-1; possible D gene TRBD1, 6 bases. The CDR3 is made up of 16 amino acids. The germline gives CDR1 LNHNV, CDR2 YYDKDF (reference sequence). V was pared by 0 bases and J by 0 bases, with 11 bases between. CDR3 nucleotide sequence: TGTGCCACCAGCAGAGAGTCCCCAGGGGTGAACACTGAAGCTTTCTTT. This sequence encodes CATSRESPGVNTEAFF. Supplemented by reference TRBV15 and TRBJ1-1, the full variable domain reads DAMVIQNPRYQVTQFGKPVTLSCSQTLNHNVMYWYQQKSSQAPKLLFHYYDKDFNNEADTPDNFQSRRPNTSFCFLDIRSPGLGDTAMYLCATSRESPGVNTEAFFGQGTRLTVV.

The rearrangement joins TRBV5-6 to TRBJ1-5; TRBD1 agrees at 7 bases. This CDR3 spans 15 amino acids. With 3 bases clipped from V and 5 bases from J, the junction kept 8 bases outside the gene matches. Germline CDR1 and CDR2: SGHDT and YYEEEE. CDR3: CASSSSGQRYQPQHF. Here the CDR3 DNA reads TGTGCCAGCAGCTCCTCGGGACAGAGATATCAGCCCCAGCATTTT.

The chain recombines TRBV6-1 with TRBJ1-1; D is unclear. This CDR3 is built from 12 residues. CDR1 and CDR2 (germline): MNHNS, SASEGT. The ends were cut back, 7 bases at V and 3 bases at J, with 9 bases in the middle. The CDR3 here is CASTHEDTEAFF. CDR3 nucleotides: TGTGCCAGCACCCACGAGGACACTGAAGCTTTCTTT.

The gene calls are TRBV5-6 and TRBJ2-7; the D gene is possibly TRBD2 (6 bases). The germline gives CDR1 SGHDT, CDR2 YYEEEE. The V and J ends lost 4 bases and 2 bases respectively, with 13 bases between them. The CDR3 consists of 14 residues. The CDR3 nucleotides read TGTGCCAGCAGCCCCTCGACGGGAGCCTACGAGCAGTACTTC. It encodes CASSPSTGAYEQYF.

The chain is built from TRBV9 and TRBJ2-7; 11 bases agree with TRBD2. CDR3 length equals 15 residues. The ends lost 2 bases at V and 2 bases at J; junction bases unmatched: 3. Germline CDR1 is SGDLS and CDR2 is YYNGEE. CDR3 nucleotides: TGTGCCAGCAGCGTTGGGACTAGCGGAGCCTACGAGCAGTACTTC. Protein product: CASSVGTSGAYEQYF. The complete variable domain, with remaining parts taken from reference TRBV9 and TRBJ2-7, reads DSGVTQTPKHLITATGQRVTLRCSPRSGDLSVYWYQQSLDQGLQFLIQYYNGEERAKGNILERFSAQQFPDLHSELNLSSLELGDSALYFCASSVGTSGAYEQYFGPGTRLTVT.

CDR3 protein: CATSRDNRGNQPQHF. The CDR3 DNA reads TGTGCCACCAGCAGAGATAATAGAGGCAATCAGCCCCAGCATTTT. The chain couples TRBV15 to TRBJ1-5; unclear D gene. The CDR3 sequence is 15 residues long. Trimming removed 0 bases from V and 2 bases from J, with 8 bases in between. CDR1 and CDR2 from the germline V gene are LNHNV and YYDKDF (reference sequence).

The genes are TRBV6-5 and TRBJ1-2; TRBD1 agrees at 9 bases. V lost 6 bases and J lost 8; bases outside the gene matches: 10. This CDR3 has 14 residues. Germline lookup yields CDR1 MNHEY and CDR2 SVGAGI. CDR3 region: CASSRWDRDRGYTF. DNA for the CDR3: TGTGCCAGCAGCAGGTGGGACAGGGATAGAGGCTACACCTTC.

The chain carries TRBV10-2 and TRBJ1-1; a possible D gene is TRBD1 (6 bases). With 3 bases removed from V and 6 bases from J, the gap between germline ends came to 17 bases. This CDR3 spans 15 amino acids. Germline V gene lookup returns CDR1 WSHSY and CDR2 SAAADI. CDR3 nucleotide sequence: TGCGCCAGCAGTGACCCACAGGGAACATTCGCTGAAGCTTTCTTT. Translation gives CASSDPQGTFAEAFF.

This chain connects TRBV28 to TRBJ2-7; D not certain. Trimming stripped 6 bases from V and 3 bases from J, with 6 bases between. Germline loops: CDR1 MDHEN, CDR2 SYDVKM. The CDR3 contains 11 residues. The CDR3, as DNA: TGTGCCAGCAGCCCCCACTACGAGCAGTACTTC. Its translation: CASSPHYEQYF.

CDR3 bases: TGTGCCAGCAGCCGTTACAGGGGGCTAAGGACTGAAGCTTTCTTT. Protein sequence: CASSRYRGLRTEAFF. V is TRBV14 and J is TRBJ1-1; 9 nucleotides match TRBD1. Looked up from germline, CDR1 is SGHDN and CDR2 is FVKESK. The CDR3 is made up of 15 amino acids. J was trimmed by 5 bases and V by 4 bases; bases with no gene match: 8.

This clone appeared once. This chain joins TRBV7-2 and TRBJ2-5, with 7 bases lining up with TRBD1. The CDR3 loop spans 17 amino acids. CDR1 SGHTA and CDR2 FQGNSA come from the germline V gene. J lost 5 bases, V lost 1 base, and 13 bases had no gene match. CDR3 sequence (DNA): TGTGCCAGCAGCTTAGTGGTAGCCACAGGGGTCCGGGAGACCCAGTACTTC. This sequence encodes CASSLVVATGVRETQYF. The whole variable domain, filled in from reference TRBV7-2 and TRBJ2-5, reads GAGVSQSPSNKVTEKGKDVELRCDPISGHTALYWYRQSLGQGLEFLIYFQGNSAPDKSGLPSDRFSAERTGGSVSTLTIQRTQQEDSAVYLCASSLVVATGVRETQYFGPGTRLLVL.

For this clone: A read error may produce the germline difference seen at one junction end. V gene TRBV9 combines with J gene TRBJ1-4; D gene ambiguous. Germline V gene lookup returns CDR1 SGDLS and CDR2 YYNGEE. The CDR3 consists of 14 residues. CDR3 in amino acids: CASSVSKGGERLFF. The CDR3 DNA reads TGTGCCAGCAGCGTCTCGAAGGGTGGCGAAAGACTGTTTTTT.

The chain employs TRBV19 and TRBJ1-2; the match to TRBD1 covers 7 bases. This CDR3 spans 16 amino acids. V was pared by 0 bases and J by 3 bases, with 7 bases of the junction left unmatched. The V gene's germline CDR1 is LNHDA and CDR2 SQIVND (reference sequence). Here the CDR3 reads CASSIDPGQTYYGYTF. CDR3 nucleotide sequence: TGTGCCAGTAGTATAGATCCGGGACAGACCTACTATGGCTACACCTTC.

By its share, this clone is medium-sized. V usage is TRBV5-1 and J usage is TRBJ2-5, with 10 bases aligning to TRBD1. This CDR3 comprises 15 residues. Germline lookup yields CDR1 SGHRS and CDR2 YFSETQ. With V trimmed by 5 bases and J by 4 bases, 8 bases remained unmatched. In DNA form, the CDR3 reads TGCGCCAGCAGGAAAGGACAGGGGGGCGGAGAGACCCAGTACTTC. Protein: CASRKGQGGGETQYF.

J is TRBJ1-2 and V is TRBV5-1; D is unresolved. The CDR3 is 14 amino acids. CDR1 is SGHRS and CDR2 is YFSETQ in the germline V gene. The V gene lost 2 bases and the J gene lost 3 bases, with 11 bases spanning the gap. The CDR3 sequence is CASSFGGIHYGYTF. The DNA of the CDR3 is TGCGCCAGCAGCTTTGGAGGGATCCACTATGGCTACACCTTC. The full variable domain, completed using reference TRBV5-1 and TRBJ1-2, is KAGVTQTPRYLIKTRGQQVTLSCSPISGHRSVSWYQQTPGQGLQFLFEYFSETQRNKGNFPGRFSGRQFSNSRSEMNVSTLELGDSALYLCASSFGGIHYGYTFGSGTRLTVV.

This clone was observed a single time. The V gene is TRBV6-5, the J gene TRBJ2-4, with no clear D. V was cut by 2 bases and J by 0 bases, with 8 bases left in between. The CDR3 spans 15 residues. Germline V gene sequence: CDR1 MNHEY, CDR2 SVGAGI. Here the CDR3 reads CASSYHRLAKNIQYF. The CDR3, as DNA: TGTGCCAGCAGTTACCACAGACTAGCCAAAAACATTCAGTACTTC.

The chain combines TRBV27 with TRBJ1-4; TRBD1 aligns across 7 bases. The CDR3 totals 14 residues. With V trimmed by 6 bases and J by 4 bases, 5 bases remained unmatched. CDR1 and CDR2 from the germline V gene are MNHEY and SMNVEV (reference sequence). The CDR3 DNA sequence: TGTGCCAGCAGCCCGACAGGGCTTAATGAAAAACTGTTTTTT. Translated, it gives CASSPTGLNEKLFF.